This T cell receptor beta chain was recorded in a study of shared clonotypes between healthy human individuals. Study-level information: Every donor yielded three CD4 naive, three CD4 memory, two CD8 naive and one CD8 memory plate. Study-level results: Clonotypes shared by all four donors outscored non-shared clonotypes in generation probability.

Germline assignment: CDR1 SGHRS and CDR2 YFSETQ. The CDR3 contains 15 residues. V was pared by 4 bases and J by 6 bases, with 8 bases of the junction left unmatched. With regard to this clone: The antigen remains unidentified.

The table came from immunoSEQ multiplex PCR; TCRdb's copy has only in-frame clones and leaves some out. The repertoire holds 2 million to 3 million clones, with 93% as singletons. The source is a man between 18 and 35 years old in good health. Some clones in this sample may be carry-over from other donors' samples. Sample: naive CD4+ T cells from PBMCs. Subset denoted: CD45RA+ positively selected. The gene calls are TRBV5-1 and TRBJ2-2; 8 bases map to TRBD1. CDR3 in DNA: TGCGCCAGCAGCACCCAGACAGGGGCCCCCGGGGAGCTGTTTTTT. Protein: CASSTQTGAPGELFF.